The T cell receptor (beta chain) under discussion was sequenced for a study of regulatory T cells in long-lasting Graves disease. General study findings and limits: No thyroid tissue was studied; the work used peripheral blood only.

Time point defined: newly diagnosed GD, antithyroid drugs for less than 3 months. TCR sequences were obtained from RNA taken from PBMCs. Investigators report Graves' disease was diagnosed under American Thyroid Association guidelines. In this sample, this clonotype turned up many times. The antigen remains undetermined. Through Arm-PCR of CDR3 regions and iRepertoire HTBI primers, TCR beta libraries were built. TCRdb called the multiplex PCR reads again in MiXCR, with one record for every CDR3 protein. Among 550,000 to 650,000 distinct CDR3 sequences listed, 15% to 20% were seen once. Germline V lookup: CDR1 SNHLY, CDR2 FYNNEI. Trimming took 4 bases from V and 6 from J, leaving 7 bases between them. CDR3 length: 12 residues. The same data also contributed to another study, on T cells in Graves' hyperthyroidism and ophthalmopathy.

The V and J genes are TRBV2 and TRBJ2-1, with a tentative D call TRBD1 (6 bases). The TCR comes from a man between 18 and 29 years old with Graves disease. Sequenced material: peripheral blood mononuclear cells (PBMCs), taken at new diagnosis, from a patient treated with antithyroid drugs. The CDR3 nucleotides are TGTGCCAGCAGTGGGGACACCAATGAGCAGTTCTTC. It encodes CASSGDTNEQFF.